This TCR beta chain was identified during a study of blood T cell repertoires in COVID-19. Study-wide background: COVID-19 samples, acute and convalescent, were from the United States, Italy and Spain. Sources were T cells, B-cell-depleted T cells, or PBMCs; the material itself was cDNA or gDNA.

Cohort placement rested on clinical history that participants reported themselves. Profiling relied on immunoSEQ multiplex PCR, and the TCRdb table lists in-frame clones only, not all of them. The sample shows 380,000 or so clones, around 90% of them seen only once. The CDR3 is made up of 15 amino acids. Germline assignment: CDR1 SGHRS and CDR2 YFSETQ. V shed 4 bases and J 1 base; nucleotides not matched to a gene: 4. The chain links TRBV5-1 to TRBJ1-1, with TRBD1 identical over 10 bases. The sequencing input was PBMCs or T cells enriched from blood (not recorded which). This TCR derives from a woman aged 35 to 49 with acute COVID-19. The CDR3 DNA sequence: TGCGCCAGCAGCCCCAGGACAGGGGGGAACACTGAAGCTTTCTTT. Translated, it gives CASSPRTGGNTEAFF. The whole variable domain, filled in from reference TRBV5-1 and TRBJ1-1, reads KAGVTQTPRYLIKTRGQQVTLSCSPISGHRSVSWYQQTPGQGLQFLFEYFSETQRNKGNFPGRFSGRQFSNSRSEMNVSTLELGDSALYLCASSPRTGGNTEAFFGQGTRLTVV.